Listed here are 29 T cell receptor beta chains from one sample, sequenced in a study of OX40 agonist ivuxolimab in advanced cancers. The receptor library was made with the immunoSEQ multiplex PCR assay. What TCRdb holds here is the immuneACCESS table cut down to in-frame rearrangements. Part of the clones is not present; checked against another copy, under half of the missing clones reflect an unresolved V gene, and the others are unexplained. The sample contains about 69,000 clones, over 65% of them found a single time. The ten largest make up roughly 6% of the sample. Sequencing used CD4+ or CD8+ T cells sorted from blood, obtained in a trial of the OX40 agonist ivuxolimab. Every receptor here comes from an adult with an advanced solid tumor such as melanoma, head and neck, liver or kidney cancer.

J is TRBJ1-5 and V is TRBV11-2; the D is unclear. Germline V gene lookup returns CDR1 SGHAT and CDR2 FQNNGV. The CDR3 consists of 13 residues. Trimming shortened V by 0 bases and J by 6 bases, and 6 bases separated the two germline ends. CDR3 nucleotide sequence: TGTGCCAGCAGCTTAGATTGGGGTCAGCCCCAGCATTTT. Translation gives CASSLDWGQPQHF.

J is TRBJ2-2 and V is TRBV4-3; D is unclear. Germline V gives CDR1 LGHNA, CDR2 YSLEER. This CDR3 region has 16 residues. V was trimmed by 4 bases and J by 0 bases, leaving 12 bases between them. The CDR3 protein is CASSRRSRANTGELFF. CDR3 sequence (DNA): TGCGCCAGCAGCCGGCGTAGCAGAGCGAACACCGGGGAGCTGTTTTTT.

The chain recombines TRBV7-6 with TRBJ2-2; the match to TRBD1 covers 7 bases. The CDR3 sequence is 15 residues long. Germline V gene lookup returns CDR1 SGHVS and CDR2 FNYEAQ. V dropped 2 bases and J dropped 7; count of bases not matched to a gene: 7. CDR3 residues: CASSLFTGADGELFF. For the CDR3, the DNA is TGTGCCAGCAGCTTATTTACAGGGGCGGACGGGGAGCTGTTTTTT.

This chain uses TRBV11-3 with TRBJ1-5; D remains unclear. The germline CDR1 and CDR2 sequences are SGHNT and YENEEA. The CDR3 has 17 amino acids. With 2 bases removed from V and 7 bases from J, the gap between germline ends came to 21 bases. The CDR3 DNA sequence: TGTGCCAGCAGCTTAACCGGGTCCGGGAGCAATAGGCAGCCCCAGCATTTT. Residues: CASSLTGSGSNRQPQHF.

This clone was counted a few times. V gene TRBV2 combines with J gene TRBJ2-1; 13 positions agree with TRBD2. Trimming took 4 bases from V and 9 from J; bases not matched to a gene: 12. CDR3 length: 17 residues. Germline V gene sequence: CDR1 SNHLY, CDR2 FYNNEI. The CDR3 sequence: CASSGPRTSGGTGEQFF. In DNA form, the CDR3 reads TGTGCCAGCAGTGGACCAAGGACTAGCGGGGGTACGGGTGAGCAGTTCTTC.

The J gene is TRBJ2-1, the V gene TRBV7-6; 7 bases agree with TRBD2. J gave up 0 bases and V 2 bases, and 4 bases lay outside the gene matches. CDR1 and CDR2 (germline): SGHVS, FNYEAQ. CDR3 length: 16 residues. CDR3 sequence: CASSLWLADSYNEQFF. The CDR3 coding sequence is TGTGCCAGCAGCTTATGGCTAGCGGACTCCTACAATGAGCAGTTCTTC.

V usage is TRBV27 and J usage is TRBJ1-2; no firm D call. The V end was cut by 5 bases, the J end by 3 bases, with 4 bases between. The CDR3 has 11 residues. CDR1 is MNHEY and CDR2 is SMNVEV in the germline V gene (reference sequence). The CDR3 spells CASSGHYGYTF. The CDR3 DNA follows: TGTGCCAGCAGTGGCCACTATGGCTACACCTTC.

The chain combines TRBV2 with TRBJ2-5, with 7 bases that match TRBD1. Germline-derived CDR1 and CDR2 are SNHLY and FYNNEI. V gave up 5 bases and J gave up 4 bases; unmatched junction bases: 4. The CDR3 extends over 13 amino acids. CDR3: CASSPGQRETQYF. DNA of the CDR3: TGTGCCAGCAGTCCGGGACAGAGAGAGACCCAGTACTTC.

This chain links TRBV7-2 with TRBJ2-1; D gene uncertain. Germline V gene sequence: CDR1 SGHTA, CDR2 FQGNSA. The CDR3 extends over 13 amino acids. Trimming left V 3 bases short and J 8 bases short, with 11 bases between. This CDR3 reads CASSFKGIDEQFF. CDR3 coding DNA: TGTGCCAGCAGCTTTAAGGGAATCGATGAGCAGTTCTTC.

The CDR3 DNA follows: TGTGCCAGTAGTATAGAGTTCTCCTACGAGCAGTACTTC. It specifies CASSIEFSYEQYF. This sequence joins TRBV19 and TRBJ2-7; D not resolved. Trimming cost V 0 bases and J 0 bases, with 3 bases left between them. Looked up from germline, CDR1 is LNHDA and CDR2 is SQIVND (reference sequence). The CDR3 is made up of 13 amino acids.

V gene TRBV28 combines with J gene TRBJ1-1; D ambiguous. The CDR3 consists of 13 residues. Germline V gene lookup returns CDR1 MDHEN and CDR2 SYDVKM. V dropped 6 bases and J dropped 0 bases, with 8 bases sitting between them. DNA for the CDR3: TGTGCCAGCAGGAGGACGGTGAACACTGAAGCTTTCTTT. It specifies CASRRTVNTEAFF.

The chain employs TRBV19 and TRBJ2-2; possible D gene TRBD1, 6 bases. This CDR3 has 11 amino acids. Germline V gene lookup returns CDR1 LNHDA and CDR2 SQIVND (reference sequence). V was cut by 5 bases and J by 9 bases, with 7 bases left in between. The CDR3 sequence is CASSWDRELFF. CDR3 coding DNA: TGTGCCAGTAGTTGGGACAGGGAGCTGTTTTTT. Full variable domain (outside the CDR3, taken from reference TRBV19 and TRBJ2-2): DGGITQSPKYLFRKEGQNVTLSCEQNLNHDAMYWYRQDPGQGLRLIYYSQIVNDFQKGDIAEGYSVSREKKESFPLTVTSAQKNPTAFYLCASSWDRELFFGEGSRLTVL.

This clone was seen a few times. The J gene is TRBJ2-3, the V gene TRBV18, with TRBD1 as a possible D gene (5 bases). Trimming left V 2 bases short and J 3 bases short, with 12 bases between. The CDR3 has 15 amino acids. Germline CDR1 KGHSH, CDR2 LQKENI. The CDR3 region has the DNA TGTGCCAGCTCACCATCTAGGGGAATTACAGATACGCAGTATTTT. Translating gives CASSPSRGITDTQYF.

This chain connects TRBV7-9 to TRBJ1-1, with D perhaps TRBD1 (5 bases). CDR3 length equals 16 residues. V was cut by 7 bases and J by 3 bases, with 21 bases left in between. Germline CDR1 and CDR2: SEHNR and FQNEAQ (reference sequence). The CDR3 DNA reads as TGTGCCAGCACGTTTGTGCGAGGGGCGGGAGACACTGAAGCTTTCTTT. Residues: CASTFVRGAGDTEAFF.

The genes are TRBV10-3 and TRBJ1-1; D uncertain. Germline V gene sequence: CDR1 ENHRY, CDR2 SYGVKD. Trimming took off 0 bases at V and 5 bases at J, with 7 bases between the two ends. The CDR3 has 13 residues. The CDR3, as DNA: TGTGCCATCAGTGAGTCTAGTGGGACTGAAGCTTTCTTT. Its translation is CAISESSGTEAFF.

V is TRBV6-5 and J is TRBJ1-5; 7 bases align to TRBD1. This CDR3 is 15 amino acids long. The germline V gene has CDR1 MNHEY and CDR2 SVGAGI. V shed 5 bases and J 6 bases; nucleotides not matched to a gene: 10. CDR3 loop: CASSRDSKGVQPQHF. The DNA for the CDR3 is TGTGCCAGCAGTCGGGACAGTAAGGGCGTTCAGCCCCAGCATTTT.

The CDR3 DNA reads TGCAGCGTCGCAATCGCCGCAGGGGAGAAATACTTC. Amino acids: CSVAIAAGEKYF. The chain couples TRBV29-1 to TRBJ2-4, with a weak D call TRBD1 (6 bases). CDR1 is SQVTM, CDR2 ANQGSEA, per germline. The CDR3 consists of 12 residues. The germline V and J ends were trimmed by 6 bases and 16 bases, with 22 bases remaining between them.

V usage is TRBV10-3 and J usage is TRBJ2-5; 8 positions match TRBD2. The J call may not be correct, given that the DNA end is closer to TRBJ2-7. Germline CDR1 reads ENHRY; CDR2 reads SYGVKD. The CDR3 has 17 amino acids. The CDR3 reads CAISEGPRAGGSYEQYF. The DNA for the CDR3 is TGTGCCATCAGTGAGGGTCCGAGGGCGGGGGGATCCTACGAGCAGTACTTC.

The chain joins TRBV5-5 to TRBJ2-1; 7 nucleotides line up with TRBD2. V lost 4 bases to trimming and J lost 0 bases; unmatched junction nucleotides: 4. CDR3 size: 15 residues. CDR1 is SGHKS, CDR2 YYEKEE, per germline (reference sequence). In DNA, the CDR3 is TGTGCCAGCAGCCAGGGAGGGAGCTCCTACAATGAGCAGTTCTTC. Its translation is CASSQGGSSYNEQFF.

This clone was recorded once. The chain couples TRBV11-2 to TRBJ1-1; perhaps TRBD1 as D (6 bases). V lost 3 bases and J 1 base, leaving 15 bases between the germline ends. This CDR3 spans 16 amino acids. Germline V gene sequence: CDR1 SGHAT, CDR2 FQNNGV. The CDR3 region is CASSFRHGTPNTEAFF. CDR3 in DNA: TGTGCCAGCAGCTTTAGGCACGGGACACCGAACACTGAAGCTTTCTTT.

The chain is built from TRBV27 and TRBJ2-7; D uncertain. The CDR3 sequence is 13 residues long. Germline values: CDR1 MNHEY, CDR2 SMNVEV (reference sequence). Trimming took 2 bases from V and 7 from J, leaving 12 bases between them. CDR3 DNA sequence: TGTGCCAGCAGTTTAAGCGTCTTGGGAGAGCAGTACTTC. Translating gives CASSLSVLGEQYF.

This clone appeared once. The CDR3 region has the DNA TGTGCCAGCAGTGAAGGAAAAGACAGGGGAGGTAAAAGGCAGTACTTC. Residues: CASSEGKDRGGKRQYF. The chain links TRBV2 to TRBJ2-7; 8 nucleotides match TRBD1. The CDR3 covers 16 residues. In germline, CDR1 is SNHLY, CDR2 FYNNEI. Losses at the gene ends were 1 base for V and 9 bases for J; bases not matched to a gene: 14.

This chain uses TRBV7-9 with TRBJ2-1, with D possibly being TRBD1 (6 bases). Per germline, CDR1 SEHNR and CDR2 FQNEAQ (reference sequence). The CDR3 is 12 residues long. Trimming stripped 5 bases from V and 9 bases from J, with 11 bases between. DNA of the CDR3: TGTGCCAGCAGCACACAGGGTTTTGAGCAGTTCTTC. Protein: CASSTQGFEQFF.

This sequence joins TRBV18 and TRBJ1-1; D is ambiguous. There are 15 residues in the CDR3. CDR1 and CDR2 from the germline V gene are KGHSH and LQKENI. V dropped 1 base and J dropped 6 bases, with 15 bases sitting between them. Written as DNA, the CDR3 is TGTGCCAGCTCACCACTGGAAGGGTATTTAGCTGAAGCTTTCTTT. Translated, it gives CASSPLEGYLAEAFF.

The rearrangement joins TRBV5-1 to TRBJ1-1; D remains unclear. The CDR3 loop spans 14 amino acids. Germline V gene data show CDR1 as SGHRS and CDR2 as YFSETQ. Trimming took 4 bases from V and 0 from J, leaving 10 bases between them. In nucleotides, the CDR3 is TGCGCCAGCAGCCAACAATCTATGAACACTGAAGCTTTCTTT. It is translated as CASSQQSMNTEAFF.

The chain combines TRBV7-2 with TRBJ1-2; perhaps TRBD1 as D (5 bases). The CDR3 sequence is 15 residues long. Trimming pared 0 bases from V and 7 bases from J, leaving 15 bases between. Germline V lookup: CDR1 SGHTA, CDR2 FQGNSA. CDR3 sequence reads: CASSLAKGLRGGYTF. Written as DNA, the CDR3 is TGTGCCAGCAGCTTAGCAAAGGGACTTAGGGGTGGCTACACCTTC.

This clone has a handful of counts. The chain recombines TRBV7-9 with TRBJ2-2; TRBD1 matches at 11 bases. The CDR3 runs 19 residues. Germline CDR1 and CDR2: SEHNR and FQNEAQ (reference sequence). V shed 1 base and J 1 base; nucleotides not matched to a gene: 8. The CDR3 protein is CASSLEYGTGGKNTGELFF. CDR3 in DNA: TGTGCCAGCAGCTTAGAATACGGGACAGGGGGAAAGAACACCGGGGAGCTGTTTTTT.

The chain is built from TRBV9 and TRBJ2-1; D tentatively fits TRBD1 or TRBD2 (6 bases each). V lost 0 bases, J lost 3 bases, and 10 bases lay in between. Germline assignment: CDR1 SGDLS and CDR2 YYNGEE. CDR3 length: 15 residues. The CDR3 sequence is CASSVDEGGYNEQFF. The CDR3 nucleotides are TGTGCCAGCAGCGTAGATGAGGGGGGCTACAATGAGCAGTTCTTC.

This clone was observed once. The chain carries TRBV9 and TRBJ2-3; no clear D. This CDR3 has 13 residues. Germline V lookup: CDR1 SGDLS, CDR2 YYNGEE. V gave up 3 bases and J gave up 2 bases, with 7 bases separating them. The CDR3 reads CASSADNTDTQYF. Here the CDR3 DNA reads TGTGCCAGCAGCGCGGATAACACAGATACGCAGTATTTT.